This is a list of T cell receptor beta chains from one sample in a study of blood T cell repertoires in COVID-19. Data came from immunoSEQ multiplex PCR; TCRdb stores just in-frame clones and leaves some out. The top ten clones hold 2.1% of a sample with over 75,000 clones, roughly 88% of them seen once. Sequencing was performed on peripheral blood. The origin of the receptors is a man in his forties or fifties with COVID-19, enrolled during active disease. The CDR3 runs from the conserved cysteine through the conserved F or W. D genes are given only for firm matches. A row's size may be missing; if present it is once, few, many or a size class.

DNA: TGTGCCAGCAGCGCCCACTCGACTGGTGTTAATGAAAAACTGTTTTTT
CDR3: CASSAHSTGVNEKLFF
V: TRBV9
J: TRBJ1-4
size: NA
D: NA

DNA: TGTGCCAGCAGTGAACAGATGGGGACAGGGGGGGCGCAGTATTTT
CDR3: CASSEQMGTGGAQYF
V: TRBV25-1
J: TRBJ2-3
size: NA
D: TRBD1

DNA: TGTGCCAGCAGCCCCGAACAGGGGCCCACCGGGGAGCTGTTTTTT
CDR3: CASSPEQGPTGELFF
V: TRBV9
J: TRBJ2-2
size: NA
D: TRBD1

DNA: TGCGCCAGCAGCTTTATACAGGGGGCAGGAGAGACCCAGTACTTC
CDR3: CASSFIQGAGETQYF
V: TRBV5-1
J: TRBJ2-5
size: few
D: TRBD1

DNA: TGTGCCAGCAGCCAAGTGGACGGGGTTGTAGATACGCAGTATTTT
CDR3: CASSQVDGVVDTQYF
V: TRBV3-1/TRBV3-2
J: TRBJ2-3
size: NA
D: NA

DNA: TGTGCCATCAGAGCAAGGGACAGGGGTGATTCACCCCTCCACTTT
CDR3: CAIRARDRGDSPLHF
V: TRBV10-3
J: TRBJ1-6
size: NA
D: TRBD1

DNA: TGTGCCAGCAGCCAGCTAAGGGAGGGGACTCAGTATTTT
CDR3: CASSQLREGTQYF
V: TRBV3-1/TRBV3-2
J: TRBJ2-3
size: NA
D: TRBD2

DNA: TGTGCCTGGAGTCGGGTCCAAGGCTACACCTTC
CDR3: CAWSRVQGYTF
V: TRBV30
J: TRBJ1-2
size: NA
D: NA

DNA: TGTGCCACTACGACGGAGGGGAATTCACCCCTCCACTTT
CDR3: CATTTEGNSPLHF
V: TRBV19
J: TRBJ1-6
size: NA
D: NA

DNA: TGTGCCAGCAGCTTAGCCGGGACAACTAATGAAAAACTGTTTTTT
CDR3: CASSLAGTTNEKLFF
V: TRBV7-6
J: TRBJ1-4
size: NA
D: NA

DNA: TGTGCCAGCAGCGCTAGCGGGGCTAGCTCCTACGAGCAGTACTTC
CDR3: CASSASGASSYEQYF
V: TRBV9
J: TRBJ2-7
size: NA
D: TRBD2

DNA: TGTGCCAGTAGTGCGCTCAGGGGGCGCGGGGATACGCAGTATTTT
CDR3: CASSALRGRGDTQYF
V: TRBV19
J: TRBJ2-3
size: NA
D: TRBD1

DNA: TGTGCCAGCGCCAGGGAGACCCAGTACTTC
CDR3: CASARETQYF
V: TRBV6-5
J: TRBJ2-5
size: NA
D: NA

DNA: TGTGCCAGCAGCCCCGGGGTATTGACCCAAGAGACCCAGTACTTC
CDR3: CASSPGVLTQETQYF
V: TRBV11-2
J: TRBJ2-5
size: NA
D: NA

DNA: TGCGCCAGCAGGCAAAGAGCGGGGGCCTCGAGCTCCTACAATGAGCAGTTCTTC
CDR3: CASRQRAGASSSYNEQFF
V: TRBV10-2
J: TRBJ2-1
size: NA
D: TRBD2

DNA: TGTGCCAGCAGTATCAACAGGGGTGGCTCCTATAATTCACCCCTCCACTTT
CDR3: CASSINRGGSYNSPLHF
V: TRBV28
J: TRBJ1-6
size: NA
D: TRBD1

DNA: TGTGCCAGCAGCTTGGAGTCCCAGGGGGTAGGAGATACGCAGTATTTT
CDR3: CASSLESQGVGDTQYF
V: TRBV5-4
J: TRBJ2-3
size: once
D: TRBD1

DNA: TGTGCCAGTACTCCTGTCCCCGGAAACACCATATATTTT
CDR3: CASTPVPGNTIYF
V: TRBV19
J: TRBJ1-3
size: NA
D: NA

DNA: TGTGCCAGCAGTTACTGGGACTCCCAGGGCTACACCTTC
CDR3: CASSYWDSQGYTF
V: TRBV12-3/TRBV12-4
J: TRBJ1-2
size: NA
D: NA

DNA: TGTGCCAGCAGCAGAACACAGATCGGATCTGGAAACACCATATATTTT
CDR3: CASSRTQIGSGNTIYF
V: TRBV7-9
J: TRBJ1-3
size: NA
D: NA

DNA: TGTGCCAGCAGCCAGGGCACGGTCTCTGGAAACACCATATATTTT
CDR3: CASSQGTVSGNTIYF
V: TRBV5-8
J: TRBJ1-3
size: NA
D: NA

DNA: TGTGCCAGCAGCTTGTCTGACAGGGGGTTCAACGAGCAGTACTTC
CDR3: CASSLSDRGFNEQYF
V: TRBV5-5
J: TRBJ2-7
size: NA
D: TRBD1

DNA: TGTGCCATCAGTGAGACAGGGGATAATTCACCCCTCCACTTT
CDR3: CAISETGDNSPLHF
V: TRBV10-3
J: TRBJ1-6
size: NA
D: TRBD1

DNA: TGTGCCAGCAGCCACAGGGGGGTCGGGGAGCTGTTTTTT
CDR3: CASSHRGVGELFF
V: TRBV11-3
J: TRBJ2-2
size: NA
D: TRBD1

DNA: TGTGCCAGCAGCTGGTACAGGGGTTACGAGCAGTACTTC
CDR3: CASSWYRGYEQYF
V: TRBV7-2
J: TRBJ2-7
size: once
D: TRBD1